Listed below are T cell receptor beta chains from one sample, sequenced in a study of shared clonotypes between healthy human individuals. Data came from immunoSEQ multiplex PCR; TCRdb stores just in-frame clones and leaves some out. Of around 320,000 clones listed, around 90% are singletons. The specimen sequenced was memory CD8+ T cells sorted from blood. These receptors came from a man aged 18 to 29 in good health. Each CDR3 is given with its conserved first and last residue. Each record gives: V gene, clone size, D gene, J gene, CDR3 protein, CDR3 DNA. A D gene is named only where the DNA matches it firmly. Clone size is shown for a subset of rows, as once, few, many or a class of expanded clone.

V gene: TRBV11-2
clone size: -
D gene: -
J gene: TRBJ2-3
CDR3 protein: CASSLTPDTQYF
CDR3 DNA: TGTGCCAGCAGCTTAACCCCAGATACGCAGTATTTT

V gene: TRBV29-1
clone size: -
D gene: -
J gene: TRBJ2-1
CDR3 protein: CSVEDLLAYNEQFF
CDR3 DNA: TGCAGCGTTGAAGATCTGCTAGCTTACAATGAGCAGTTCTTC

V gene: TRBV9
clone size: -
D gene: TRBD1
J gene: TRBJ2-3
CDR3 protein: CASSPVTGDSRTDTQYF
CDR3 DNA: TGTGCCAGCAGCCCCGTTACCGGGGACAGTCGGACAGATACGCAGTATTTT

V gene: TRBV4-3
clone size: -
D gene: TRBD2
J gene: TRBJ2-2
CDR3 protein: CASSQDLGLAGGPTGELFF
CDR3 DNA: TGCGCCAGCAGCCAAGATCTGGGACTAGCGGGAGGACCCACCGGGGAGCTGTTTTTT

V gene: TRBV7-6
clone size: -
D gene: -
J gene: TRBJ2-1
CDR3 protein: CASSPFVWESYNEQFF
CDR3 DNA: TGTGCCAGCAGCCCCTTTGTCTGGGAGTCCTACAATGAGCAGTTCTTC

V gene: TRBV4-1
clone size: -
D gene: -
J gene: TRBJ2-7
CDR3 protein: CASSPSGTGSYEQYF
CDR3 DNA: TGCGCCAGCAGCCCTAGCGGGACAGGGAGCTACGAGCAGTACTTC

V gene: TRBV9
clone size: -
D gene: TRBD1
J gene: TRBJ1-2
CDR3 protein: CASSIMTGINGYTF
CDR3 DNA: TGTGCCAGCAGCATAATGACAGGGATCAATGGCTACACCTTC

V gene: TRBV6-1
clone size: -
D gene: -
J gene: TRBJ1-1
CDR3 protein: CASSEVGQKMNTEAFF
CDR3 DNA: TGTGCCAGCAGTGAAGTCGGGCAGAAAATGAACACTGAAGCTTTCTTT

V gene: TRBV28
clone size: -
D gene: TRBD2
J gene: TRBJ2-1
CDR3 protein: CASSLGLAGVSYNEQFF
CDR3 DNA: TGTGCCAGCAGTCTTGGACTAGCGGGAGTCTCCTACAATGAGCAGTTCTTC

V gene: TRBV20-1
clone size: -
D gene: -
J gene: TRBJ1-2
CDR3 protein: CSAPGGYTF
CDR3 DNA: TGCAGTGCTCCAGGGGGCTACACCTTC

V gene: TRBV4-1
clone size: once
D gene: -
J gene: TRBJ1-4
CDR3 protein: CASSPHREALNEKLFF
CDR3 DNA: TGCGCCAGCAGCCCCCATCGGGAGGCGCTCAATGAAAAACTGTTTTTT

V gene: TRBV2
clone size: -
D gene: -
J gene: TRBJ2-5
CDR3 protein: CASSESLTGGQGKETQYF
CDR3 DNA: TGTGCCAGCAGTGAGAGCCTCACCGGGGGCCAGGGGAAAGAGACCCAGTACTTC

V gene: TRBV7-9
clone size: -
D gene: -
J gene: TRBJ2-1
CDR3 protein: CASFPAEYNEQFF
CDR3 DNA: TGTGCCAGCTTCCCGGCGGAATACAATGAGCAGTTCTTC

V gene: TRBV29-1
clone size: -
D gene: TRBD1
J gene: TRBJ2-7
CDR3 protein: CSATGTATYEQYF
CDR3 DNA: TGCAGCGCAACCGGGACAGCGACCTACGAGCAGTACTTC

V gene: TRBV29-1
clone size: -
D gene: -
J gene: TRBJ2-7
CDR3 protein: CSVEDGMASEQYF
CDR3 DNA: TGCAGCGTTGAAGATGGAATGGCCTCCGAGCAGTACTTC

V gene: TRBV4-3
clone size: once
D gene: -
J gene: TRBJ2-1
CDR3 protein: CASSQDSGELDEQFF
CDR3 DNA: TGCGCCAGCAGCCAAGACTCTGGGGAGCTCGATGAGCAGTTCTTC

V gene: TRBV27
clone size: -
D gene: -
J gene: TRBJ2-3
CDR3 protein: CASKVQGVTDTQYF
CDR3 DNA: TGTGCCAGCAAAGTTCAAGGCGTCACAGATACGCAGTATTTT

V gene: TRBV5-4
clone size: once
D gene: TRBD2
J gene: TRBJ2-7
CDR3 protein: CASSFGTSWEQYF
CDR3 DNA: TGTGCCAGCAGCTTCGGGACTAGTTGGGAGCAGTACTTC

V gene: TRBV7-8
clone size: -
D gene: -
J gene: TRBJ2-7
CDR3 protein: CASSLGDWAYEQYF
CDR3 DNA: TGTGCCAGCAGCTTAGGAGACTGGGCCTACGAGCAGTACTTC

V gene: TRBV29-1
clone size: -
D gene: -
J gene: TRBJ1-2
CDR3 protein: CSVEGQYGYTF
CDR3 DNA: TGCAGCGTTGAAGGGCAGTATGGCTACACCTTC

V gene: TRBV10-3
clone size: -
D gene: TRBD2
J gene: TRBJ2-7
CDR3 protein: CAIKKETSGFEQYF
CDR3 DNA: TGTGCCATCAAAAAGGAGACTAGCGGGTTCGAGCAGTACTTC

V gene: TRBV2
clone size: -
D gene: TRBD2
J gene: TRBJ2-3
CDR3 protein: CASSDLPSGGDTQYF
CDR3 DNA: TGTGCCAGCAGTGATCTTCCTAGCGGGGGAGATACGCAGTATTTT

V gene: TRBV7-9
clone size: -
D gene: -
J gene: TRBJ1-2
CDR3 protein: CASSLPIRLANYGYTF
CDR3 DNA: TGTGCCAGCAGCTTGCCGATACGGCTAGCTAACTATGGCTACACCTTC

V gene: TRBV4-1
clone size: once
D gene: -
J gene: TRBJ2-5
CDR3 protein: CASSRIRGTPEETQYF
CDR3 DNA: TGCGCCAGCAGCCGAATTAGGGGGACACCTGAAGAGACCCAGTACTTC

V gene: TRBV7-9
clone size: few
D gene: -
J gene: TRBJ2-5
CDR3 protein: CASSLGVGEETQYF
CDR3 DNA: TGTGCCAGCAGCTTAGGAGTGGGGGAGGAGACCCAGTACTTC

V gene: TRBV10-2
clone size: -
D gene: TRBD2
J gene: TRBJ2-1
CDR3 protein: CASQTSGDYNEQFF
CDR3 DNA: TGCGCCAGCCAGACTAGCGGGGACTACAATGAGCAGTTCTTC

V gene: TRBV27
clone size: few
D gene: -
J gene: TRBJ1-4
CDR3 protein: CASSLLGPTNEKLFF
CDR3 DNA: TGTGCCAGCAGTTTATTAGGCCCAACTAATGAAAAACTGTTTTTT

V gene: TRBV16
clone size: few
D gene: -
J gene: TRBJ1-1
CDR3 protein: CASSQSQGTEAFF
CDR3 DNA: TGTGCCAGCAGCCAATCACAGGGAACTGAAGCTTTCTTT

V gene: TRBV11-2
clone size: once
D gene: -
J gene: TRBJ2-3
CDR3 protein: CASSLGLYDTQYF
CDR3 DNA: TGTGCCAGCAGCTTAGGGCTCTACGATACGCAGTATTTT

V gene: TRBV7-8
clone size: -
D gene: TRBD2
J gene: TRBJ2-7
CDR3 protein: CASSLEGTNTFEQYF
CDR3 DNA: TGTGCCAGCAGCTTAGAGGGGACTAATACTTTTGAGCAGTACTTC

V gene: TRBV6-1
clone size: -
D gene: TRBD1
J gene: TRBJ2-7
CDR3 protein: CASSKDRGHHEQYF
CDR3 DNA: TGTGCCAGCAGTAAGGACAGGGGGCATCACGAGCAGTACTTC

V gene: TRBV7-6
clone size: -
D gene: -
J gene: TRBJ1-6
CDR3 protein: CASSLALGGSYNSPLHF
CDR3 DNA: TGTGCCAGCAGCTTAGCGCTCGGGGGTTCCTATAATTCACCCCTCCACTTT

V gene: TRBV14
clone size: -
D gene: -
J gene: TRBJ1-2
CDR3 protein: CASSPQDRPTFTYGYTF
CDR3 DNA: TGTGCCAGCAGCCCACAGGACAGACCTACTTTTACGTATGGCTACACCTTC

V gene: TRBV5-1
clone size: -
D gene: TRBD2
J gene: TRBJ2-5
CDR3 protein: CASNRLAGGVETQYF
CDR3 DNA: TGCGCCAGCAACCGACTAGCGGGAGGGGTGGAGACCCAGTACTTC

V gene: TRBV6-1
clone size: once
D gene: TRBD1
J gene: TRBJ2-7
CDR3 protein: CAVGQGAYEQYF
CDR3 DNA: TGTGCCGTTGGACAGGGAGCCTACGAGCAGTACTTC

V gene: TRBV18
clone size: -
D gene: TRBD1
J gene: TRBJ2-7
CDR3 protein: CASSPIEQGWKSYEQYF
CDR3 DNA: TGTGCCAGCTCACCCATTGAACAGGGGTGGAAGAGCTACGAGCAGTACTTC

V gene: TRBV4-1
clone size: -
D gene: -
J gene: TRBJ2-1
CDR3 protein: CASSDTGNLVAYNEQFF
CDR3 DNA: TGCGCCAGCAGCGATACCGGGAATTTGGTCGCCTACAATGAGCAGTTCTTC

V gene: TRBV6-5
clone size: -
D gene: TRBD1
J gene: TRBJ2-2
CDR3 protein: CASSPRDRSTGELFF
CDR3 DNA: TGTGCCAGCAGCCCACGGGACAGATCCACCGGGGAGCTGTTTTTT

V gene: TRBV28
clone size: -
D gene: -
J gene: TRBJ2-7
CDR3 protein: CASSLSEAGAYEQYF
CDR3 DNA: TGTGCCAGCAGTTTATCCGAAGCAGGAGCCTACGAGCAGTACTTC

V gene: TRBV27
clone size: -
D gene: -
J gene: TRBJ2-5
CDR3 protein: CASSPLYQETQYF
CDR3 DNA: TGTGCCAGCAGTCCCTTGTACCAAGAGACCCAGTACTTC

V gene: TRBV7-9
clone size: -
D gene: TRBD1
J gene: TRBJ1-2
CDR3 protein: CASSSTTGDYGYTF
CDR3 DNA: TGTGCCAGCAGCTCCACGACAGGGGACTATGGCTACACCTTC

V gene: TRBV27
clone size: -
D gene: TRBD2
J gene: TRBJ2-7
CDR3 protein: CASSEDREGSYEQYF
CDR3 DNA: TGTGCCAGCAGTGAAGATCGGGAGGGCAGCTACGAGCAGTACTTC

V gene: TRBV25-1
clone size: -
D gene: -
J gene: TRBJ2-2
CDR3 protein: CASDFNGGGGELFF
CDR3 DNA: TGTGCCAGCGATTTCAACGGGGGTGGCGGGGAGCTGTTTTTT

V gene: TRBV6-5
clone size: -
D gene: -
J gene: TRBJ2-7
CDR3 protein: CASLDSDSYEQYF
CDR3 DNA: TGTGCCAGTTTGGACAGCGACTCCTACGAGCAGTACTTC

V gene: TRBV10-3
clone size: -
D gene: -
J gene: TRBJ2-7
CDR3 protein: CAISEGVEQYF
CDR3 DNA: TGTGCCATCAGCGAGGGGGTCGAGCAGTACTTC

V gene: TRBV19
clone size: -
D gene: TRBD1
J gene: TRBJ1-5
CDR3 protein: CASTDRGYSNQPQHF
CDR3 DNA: TGTGCCAGTACGGACAGGGGATATAGCAATCAGCCCCAGCATTTT

V gene: TRBV4-1
clone size: -
D gene: -
J gene: TRBJ2-7
CDR3 protein: CASSQAPRYEQYF
CDR3 DNA: TGCGCCAGCAGCCAAGCCCCCAGATACGAGCAGTACTTC

V gene: TRBV4-3
clone size: -
D gene: TRBD2
J gene: TRBJ2-3
CDR3 protein: CASSQEGTSGSNTQYF
CDR3 DNA: TGCGCCAGCAGCCAAGAAGGGACTAGCGGGAGTAATACGCAGTATTTT

V gene: TRBV7-9
clone size: -
D gene: -
J gene: TRBJ1-6
CDR3 protein: CASSSYDSPLHF
CDR3 DNA: TGTGCCAGCAGCTCGTACGATTCACCCCTCCACTTT

V gene: TRBV5-1
clone size: -
D gene: -
J gene: TRBJ2-7
CDR3 protein: CASSLWSPGGVEQYF
CDR3 DNA: TGCGCCAGCAGCTTGTGGTCCCCCGGGGGTGTTGAGCAGTACTTC

V gene: TRBV6-1
clone size: -
D gene: -
J gene: TRBJ1-5
CDR3 protein: CASSEAVVGTELYSNQPQHF
CDR3 DNA: TGTGCCAGCAGTGAAGCGGTAGTAGGGACGGAGCTATATAGCAATCAGCCCCAGCATTTT

V gene: TRBV7-9
clone size: -
D gene: TRBD2
J gene: TRBJ2-2
CDR3 protein: CASSPAGVGTGELFF
CDR3 DNA: TGTGCCAGCAGCCCAGCGGGAGTGGGCACCGGGGAGCTGTTTTTT

V gene: TRBV6-5
clone size: -
D gene: -
J gene: TRBJ1-2
CDR3 protein: CASSYNIGKGYTF
CDR3 DNA: TGTGCCAGCAGTTACAACATTGGAAAGGGCTACACCTTC

V gene: TRBV5-6
clone size: once
D gene: -
J gene: TRBJ1-2
CDR3 protein: CASSPDTTNYGYTF
CDR3 DNA: TGTGCCAGCAGCCCGGACACTACTAACTATGGCTACACCTTC